The TCR beta chain under discussion was sequenced for a study of post-analysis software for immune sequencing data. About the research overall: Patients had relapsing-remitting, secondary progressive or progressive-relapsing multiple sclerosis; some lacked subtype.

The sample holds a few counts of this clonotype. Its antigen is still unknown. Study-wide findings and caveats: People with multiple sclerosis had a significantly lower normalized Chao1 diversity than controls did. Samples sharing a preparation batch grouped tightly together when assessed by F measure. Comparison of patients with controls showed five TRBV segments more frequent in patients, TRBV5-6, TRBV5-1 and TRBV20-1 among them.

Unique molecular identifiers were carried by the TCR beta cDNA libraries. Out of 1 to 10 million T cells, a few hundred thousand cDNA molecules were generated. Via MiXCR, TCRdb re-called the PCR reads, giving one row per CDR3 protein. In the table there are about 430,000 distinct CDR3 sequences, 30% to 45% of which are singletons. Between the trimmed V and J ends, which lost 3 bases and 6 bases, there was a span of 6 bases. There are 12 residues in the CDR3. Germline CDR1 is ENHRY and CDR2 is SYGVKD. V is TRBV10-3 and J is TRBJ2-1; D uncertain. The receptor was derived from a girl aged 2-9 years with multiple sclerosis. The sequencing sample was made of blood. The CDR3 loop reads CAISDRSNEQFF. CDR3 DNA: TGTGCCATCAGTGACAGAAGCAATGAGCAGTTCTTC.